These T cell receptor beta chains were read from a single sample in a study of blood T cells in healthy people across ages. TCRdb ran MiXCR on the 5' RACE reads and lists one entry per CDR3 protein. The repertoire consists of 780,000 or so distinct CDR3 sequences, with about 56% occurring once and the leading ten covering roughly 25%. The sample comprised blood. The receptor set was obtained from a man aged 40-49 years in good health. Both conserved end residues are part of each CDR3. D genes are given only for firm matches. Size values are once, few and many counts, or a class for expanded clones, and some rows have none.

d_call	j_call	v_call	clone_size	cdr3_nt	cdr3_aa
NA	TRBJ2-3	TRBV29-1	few	TGTGTTTTCGAGGGTTCCCACTATACGCAGTATTTT	CVFEGSHYTQYF
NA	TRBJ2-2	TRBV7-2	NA	TGTGCCAGCAGCTTAGGACACAGGGTACCGAACACCGGGGAGCTGTTTTTT	CASSLGHRVPNTGELFF
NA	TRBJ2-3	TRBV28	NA	TGTGCCAGCAGCCAGAACCTTATCACAGATACGCAGTATTTT	CASSQNLITDTQYF
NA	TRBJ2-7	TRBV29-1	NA	TGCAGCGCGGGGACTCCTCTAGTCCACGAGCAGTACTTC	CSAGTPLVHEQYF
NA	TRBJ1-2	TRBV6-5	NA	TGTGCCAGCACCCGGGACACCAACTATGGCTACACCTTC	CASTRDTNYGYTF
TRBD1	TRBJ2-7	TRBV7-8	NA	TGTGCCAGCAGCCTGGATCGTGGGGTCAGGGGGTTCAACGAGCAGTACTTC	CASSLDRGVRGFNEQYF
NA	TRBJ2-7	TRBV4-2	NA	TGTGCCAGCAGCCAAAATAGCGAGCCCACCTACGAGCAGTACTTC	CASSQNSEPTYEQYF
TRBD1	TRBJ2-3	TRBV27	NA	TGTGCCAGCAGTGCCATGACAGGGTGGACAGATACGCAGTATTTT	CASSAMTGWTDTQYF
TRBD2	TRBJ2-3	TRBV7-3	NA	TGTGCCAGCAGCACGACTAGCGGCACAGATACGCAGTATTTT	CASSTTSGTDTQYF
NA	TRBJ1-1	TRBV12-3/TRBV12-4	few	TGTGCCAGCAGTCAAGATTACACTGAAGCTTTCTTT	CASSQDYTEAFF
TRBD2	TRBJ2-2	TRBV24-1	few	TGTGCCACCAGTGATTTGCCCGGGCCAGCGGGAATGAACACCGGGGAGCTGTTTTTT	CATSDLPGPAGMNTGELFF
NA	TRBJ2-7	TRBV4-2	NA	TGTGCCAGCAGCCAAGGGTCGGACTTCGGGTCCGAGCAGTACTTC	CASSQGSDFGSEQYF
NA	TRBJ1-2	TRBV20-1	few	TGCAGTGCTAGGCTCAGTAGGAACTATGGCTACACCTTC	CSARLSRNYGYTF
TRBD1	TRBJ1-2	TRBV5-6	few	TGTGCCAGCAGCTGGGGACAGGTTGGGCCCGGCTACACCTTC	CASSWGQVGPGYTF
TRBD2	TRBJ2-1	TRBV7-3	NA	TGTGCCAGCAGCGTTGGGACTAGCGGGCACAATGAGCAGTTCTTC	CASSVGTSGHNEQFF
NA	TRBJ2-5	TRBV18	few	TGTGCCAGCTCACCGGGCACTTCCCAAGAGACCCAGTACTTC	CASSPGTSQETQYF
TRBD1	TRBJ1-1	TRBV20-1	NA	TGCAGTGCTAGACCGATCGGGACAGGGGCGAACACTGAAGCTTTCTTT	CSARPIGTGANTEAFF
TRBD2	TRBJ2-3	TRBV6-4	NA	TGTGCCAGCAGTGAAGGAGCGGGGGCTGGAGATACGCAGTATTTT	CASSEGAGAGDTQYF
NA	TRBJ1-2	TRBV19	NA	TGTGCCAGTATCGGTATTGGCACTCGGGACTATGGCTACACCTTC	CASIGIGTRDYGYTF
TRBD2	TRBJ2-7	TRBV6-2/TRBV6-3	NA	TGTGCCAGCAGTTACCGTCCTAGCGGCTACGAGCAGTACTTC	CASSYRPSGYEQYF
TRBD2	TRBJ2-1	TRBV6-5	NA	TGTGCCAGCAGTTACGGGACTAGCGGGAGGCCCCTACGGGAGGAGCAGTTCTTC	CASSYGTSGRPLREEQFF
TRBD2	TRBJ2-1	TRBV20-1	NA	TGCAGTGCCACAACCGGGACTAGCTCTATTGGGAGCTCCTACAATGAGCAGTTCTTC	CSATTGTSSIGSSYNEQFF
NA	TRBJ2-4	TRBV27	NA	TGTGCCAGCAGTTTGGGGGGACAGAACATTCAGTACTTC	CASSLGGQNIQYF
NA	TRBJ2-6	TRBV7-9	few	TGTGCCAGCAGCTTAGGTGGATGGGGGGCCAACGTCCTGACTTTC	CASSLGGWGANVLTF
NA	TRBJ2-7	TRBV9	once	TGTGCCAGCAGCGGCGGGACAGCATTCTCCTACGAGCAGTACTTC	CASSGGTAFSYEQYF
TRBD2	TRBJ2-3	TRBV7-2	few	TGTGCCAGCAGCTCATTTAGCGGGGGGCATACAGATACGCAGTATTTT	CASSSFSGGHTDTQYF
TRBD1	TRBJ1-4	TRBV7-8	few	TGTGCCAGCAGCCACTACCGTGGGACAGGGAAGGAAAAACTGTTTTTT	CASSHYRGTGKEKLFF
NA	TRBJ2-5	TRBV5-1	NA	TGCGCCAGCAGCCCCGGCGGCATCCACCCGGAGGAGACCCAGTACTTC	CASSPGGIHPEETQYF
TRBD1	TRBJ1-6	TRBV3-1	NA	TGTGCCAGCAGCCAATCGACAGGGGGCAGTTCACCCCTCCACTTT	CASSQSTGGSSPLHF
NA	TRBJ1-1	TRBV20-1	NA	TGCAGTGCTAATCACAGGGTTGGGACTGAAGCTTTCTTT	CSANHRVGTEAFF
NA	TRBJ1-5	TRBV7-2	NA	TGTGCCAGCAGCAACGGGTTGGCGGGTCAGCCCCAGCATTTT	CASSNGLAGQPQHF
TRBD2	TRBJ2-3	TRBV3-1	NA	TGTGCCAACAGCCACAGCGGGAGGGGAAGCTACGAGCAGTATTTT	CANSHSGRGSYEQYF
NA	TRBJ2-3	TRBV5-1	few	TGCGCCAGCAGCTTGCTTCGCAGACGCACAGATACGCAGTATTTT	CASSLLRRRTDTQYF
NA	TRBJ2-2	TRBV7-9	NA	TGTGCCAGCAGCACAACCGGGACACTGGGCACCGGGGAGCTGTTTTTT	CASSTTGTLGTGELFF
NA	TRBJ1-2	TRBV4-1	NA	TGCGCCAGCAGCTATCAACAGGACCGAAACTATGGCTACACCTTC	CASSYQQDRNYGYTF
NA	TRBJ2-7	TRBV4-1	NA	TGCGCCAGCAGCCTCCCGGGGCCTGCCTACGAGCAGTACTTC	CASSLPGPAYEQYF
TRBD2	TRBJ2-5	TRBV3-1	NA	TGTGCCAGCAGCTGGACTAGCGGGGGAGAGACCCAGTACTTC	CASSWTSGGETQYF
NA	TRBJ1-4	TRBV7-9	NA	TGTGCCAGCAGCTCAAACAACGGGGCGACTAATGAAAAACTGTTTTTT	CASSSNNGATNEKLFF
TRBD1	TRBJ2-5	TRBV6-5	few	TGTGCCAGCAGACGGGACAGCCCTCAAGAGACCCAGTACTTC	CASRRDSPQETQYF
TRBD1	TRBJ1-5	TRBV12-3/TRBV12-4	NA	TGTGCCAGCAGCTCAGGGACAGTAACCAATCAGCCCCAGCATTTT	CASSSGTVTNQPQHF
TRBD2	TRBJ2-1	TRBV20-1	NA	TGCAGTGCTATACCTTTGAGCGGGAGAGGGTACAATGAGCAGTTCTTC	CSAIPLSGRGYNEQFF
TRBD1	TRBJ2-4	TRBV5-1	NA	TGCGCCAGCAGCTTGGGCGGACAGGGAAGGAGCAAAAACATTCAGTACTTC	CASSLGGQGRSKNIQYF
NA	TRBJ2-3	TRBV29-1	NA	TGCAGCGTCGACGGGACCGTTGGCACAGATACGCAGTATTTT	CSVDGTVGTDTQYF
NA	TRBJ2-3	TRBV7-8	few	TGTGCCAGCAGCTTACGTGACGGCTCAAGCACAGATACGCAGTATTTT	CASSLRDGSSTDTQYF
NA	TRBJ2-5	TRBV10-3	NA	TGTGCCATCAGTGAGCCCCAAGAGACCCAGTACTTC	CAISEPQETQYF
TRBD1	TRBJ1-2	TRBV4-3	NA	TGCGCCAGCAGCCAAGATTGGCAGGGGGATAGGGGCTACACCTTC	CASSQDWQGDRGYTF
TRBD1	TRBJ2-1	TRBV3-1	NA	TGTGCCAGCAGCCTTGACAGGGAAGAGTTCTTC	CASSLDREEFF
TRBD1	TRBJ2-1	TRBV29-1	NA	TGCACCTTCCAGACCCCCGGGACAGGGAGTGAGCAGTTCTTC	CTFQTPGTGSEQFF